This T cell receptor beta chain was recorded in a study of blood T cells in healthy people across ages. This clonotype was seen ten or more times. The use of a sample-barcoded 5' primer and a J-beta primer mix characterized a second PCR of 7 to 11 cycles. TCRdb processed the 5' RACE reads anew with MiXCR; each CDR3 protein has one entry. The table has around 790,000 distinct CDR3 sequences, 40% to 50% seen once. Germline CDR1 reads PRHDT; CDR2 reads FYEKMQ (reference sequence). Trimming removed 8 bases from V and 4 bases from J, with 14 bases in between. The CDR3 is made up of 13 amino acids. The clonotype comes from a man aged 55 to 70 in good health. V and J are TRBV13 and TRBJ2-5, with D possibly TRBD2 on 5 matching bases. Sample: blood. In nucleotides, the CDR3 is TGTGCCAGCCGGGGTCGACTACGAGAGACCCAGTACTTC. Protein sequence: CASRGRLRETQYF.